This T cell receptor (beta chain) was identified during a study of post-analysis software for immune sequencing data. Study results and limitations: Elevated frequency relative to controls characterized several TRBV segments in patients, TRBV5-6, TRBV5-1 and TRBV20-1 among them.

Worth noting for this clonotype: The antigen is undetermined.

The TCR beta cDNA libraries contained unique molecular identifiers. MiXCR was run by TCRdb on the PCR reads, yielding one entry per CDR3 protein. The profile shows hundreds of thousands of distinct CDR3 sequences, 55% to 60% of them singletons. The CDR3 covers 16 residues. V lost 3 bases and J lost 2, with 15 bases in between. Germline lookup yields CDR1 SGHTA and CDR2 FQGNSA. Specimen: blood. The gene calls are TRBV7-2 and TRBJ2-3; D unclear. The sequence was collected from a girl aged 2 to 9 with multiple sclerosis. The CDR3 loop is CASSLTHLTDTDTQYF. The DNA of the CDR3 is TGTGCCAGCAGCTTGACCCACCTTACCGACACAGATACGCAGTATTTT.